Below, 22 T cell receptor beta chains from the same sample are listed, as sequenced in a study of cytomegalovirus exposure and HLA in healthy donors. Both 60 Vbeta primers and 13 Jbeta primers went into the PCR. Here immunoSEQ multiplex PCR was the method, and the copy in TCRdb shows in-frame clones only, minus some. The sample shows 150,000 to 200,000 clones, 85% of them seen only once. The sample consisted of PBMCs. These receptors came from a woman aged 45-65 years in good health and CMV-seronegative.

This chain uses TRBV27 with TRBJ1-2; D perhaps matches TRBD1 (5 bases). The V end lost 5 bases, the J end lost 3 bases, and 16 bases lay between the germline ends. The V gene's germline CDR1 is MNHEY and CDR2 SMNVEV (reference sequence). This CDR3 region has 15 residues. The CDR3 DNA is TGTGCCAGCAGTCCCGGCCTCCGGGGGGACTATGGCTACACCTTC. Translation gives CASSPGLRGDYGYTF.

The J gene is TRBJ2-3, the V gene TRBV7-9, with 12 nucleotides matching TRBD2. The V gene end was trimmed by 5 bases and the J gene end by 0 bases; junction bases not matched to a gene: 9. This CDR3 contains 18 residues. Per the germline V gene, CDR1 is SEHNR and CDR2 is FQNEAQ (reference sequence). This CDR3 reads CASSEPGLAGSSTDTQYF. CDR3 sequence (DNA): TGTGCCAGCAGCGAACCGGGACTAGCGGGTTCTAGCACAGATACGCAGTATTTT.

CDR3 protein: CASSSLSGGSTGELFF. CDR3 coding DNA: TGTGCCAGCAGCTCCCTTAGCGGGGGATCCACCGGGGAGCTGTTTTTT. The genes are TRBV7-9 and TRBJ2-2; 9 nucleotides align to TRBD2. The ends lost 4 bases at V and 4 bases at J; junction bases unmatched: 7. The germline gives CDR1 SEHNR, CDR2 FQNEAQ (reference sequence). The CDR3 extends over 16 amino acids. Variable domain in full (rest from reference TRBV7-9 and TRBJ2-2): DTGVSQNPRHKITKRGQNVTFRCDPISEHNRLYWYRQTLGQGPEFLTYFQNEAQLEKSRLLSDRFSAERPKGSFSTLEIQRTEQGDSAMYLCASSSLSGGSTGELFFGEGSRLTVL.

This sequence joins TRBV2 and TRBJ1-3, with 7 bases fitting TRBD1. CDR3 length: 13 residues. In germline, CDR1 is SNHLY, CDR2 FYNNEI. V gave up 0 bases and J gave up 16 bases; unmatched junction bases: 9. The CDR3 loop reads CASSEAWQGQWYF. The CDR3 DNA follows: TGTGCCAGCAGTGAAGCGTGGCAGGGACAGTGGTATTTT.

The V gene is TRBV18, the J gene TRBJ2-3, with D tentatively TRBD2 (6 bases). The V end lost 6 bases, the J end lost 0 bases, and 13 bases lay between the germline ends. Per the germline V gene, CDR1 is KGHSH and CDR2 is LQKENI. The CDR3 sequence is 15 residues long. The CDR3 spells CASSPGSGSTDTQYF. In DNA form, the CDR3 reads TGTGCCAGCTCTCCCGGTAGCGGTAGCACAGATACGCAGTATTTT.

The gene calls are TRBV11-3 and TRBJ2-6; 10 nucleotides agree with TRBD1. Germline assignment: CDR1 SGHNT and CDR2 YENEEA. With 5 bases clipped from V and 0 bases from J, the junction kept 4 bases outside the gene matches. The CDR3 is 17 residues long. CDR3 sequence reads: CASSQDRGHSGANVLTF. As DNA, the CDR3 is TGTGCCAGCAGCCAAGACAGGGGGCACTCTGGGGCCAACGTCCTGACTTTC.

There are a few counts of this clone. The J gene is TRBJ1-4, the V gene TRBV18; 12 bases match TRBD1. The germline V gene has CDR1 KGHSH and CDR2 LQKENI. J lost 7 bases, V lost 4 bases, and 4 bases had no gene match. This CDR3 comprises 15 residues. The CDR3 bases are TGTGCCAGCTCACTGGGACAGGGGGCAGGTGAAAAACTGTTTTTT. It yields the protein CASSLGQGAGEKLFF. Looking up the rest from reference TRBV18 and TRBJ1-4 gives the full variable domain: NAGVMQNPRHLVRRRGQEARLRCSPMKGHSHVYWYRQLPEEGLKFMVYLQKENIIDESGMPKERFSAEFPKEGPSILRIQQVVRGDSAAYFCASSLGQGAGEKLFFGSGTQLSVL.

The chain carries TRBV6-5 and TRBJ2-5, with 8 bases matching TRBD1. V lost 2 bases to trimming and J lost 5 bases; unmatched junction nucleotides: 10. This CDR3 contains 16 residues. Germline V CDR1 and CDR2: MNHEY, SVGAGI. CDR3 amino acids: CASSYPGKDREETQYF. In DNA form, the CDR3 reads TGTGCCAGCAGTTACCCCGGAAAGGACAGGGAGGAGACCCAGTACTTC.

The chain couples TRBV5-1 to TRBJ2-1; D may be TRBD1 (6 bases). Trimming removed 2 bases from V and 9 bases from J, with 12 bases in between. This CDR3 contains 13 residues. Looked up from germline, CDR1 is SGHRS and CDR2 is YFSETQ. The CDR3 loop reads CASSFRQVSEQFF. Written as DNA, the CDR3 is TGCGCCAGCAGCTTCCGACAGGTCAGTGAGCAGTTCTTC.

The chain employs TRBV27 and TRBJ2-2, with a tentative D call TRBD1 (5 bases). V was shortened by 5 bases and J by 6 bases, with 7 bases between the two germline ends. The CDR3 is 12 residues long. CDR1 is MNHEY, CDR2 SMNVEV, per germline (reference sequence). In DNA form, the CDR3 reads TGTGCCAGCAGTCGGACATCCGGGGAGCTGTTTTTT. Protein sequence: CASSRTSGELFF.

Here the CDR3 reads CASSFGGSRADTQYF. As DNA, the CDR3 is TGTGCCAGCAGTTTCGGCGGGAGTCGGGCAGATACGCAGTATTTT. The chain employs TRBV28 and TRBJ2-3, with 7 bases that match TRBD2. This CDR3 contains 15 residues. V shed 3 bases, J shed 4 bases, and the junction held 7 bases outside the gene matches. CDR1 is MDHEN and CDR2 is SYDVKM in the germline V gene.

This clone appeared once. The chain links TRBV7-9 to TRBJ2-5; the D gene is possibly TRBD2 (5 bases). Trimming stripped 1 base from V and 1 base from J, with 13 bases between. The CDR3 sequence is 16 residues long. Germline V gene data show CDR1 as SEHNR and CDR2 as FQNEAQ (reference sequence). The CDR3 here is CASSLDGVRLQETQYF. For the CDR3, the DNA is TGTGCCAGCAGCTTAGACGGGGTCAGACTCCAAGAGACCCAGTACTTC.

The chain combines TRBV28 with TRBJ1-2, with TRBD1 as a possible D gene (5 bases). Germline V gene lookup returns CDR1 MDHEN and CDR2 SYDVKM. The CDR3 has 16 residues. Trimming shortened V by 6 bases and J by 8 bases, and 25 bases separated the two germline ends. The CDR3 protein is CASSNRGYSMAWGYTF. DNA for the CDR3: TGTGCCAGCAGCAATAGGGGATATTCAATGGCGTGGGGCTACACCTTC.

This chain uses TRBV6-5 with TRBJ2-1; 9 nucleotides agree with TRBD1. This CDR3 comprises 16 residues. Germline V gene data show CDR1 as MNHEY and CDR2 as SVGAGI. V shed 1 base, J shed 1 base, and the junction held 2 bases outside the gene matches. CDR3 protein: CASSYYGTGSYNEQFF. In nucleotides, the CDR3 is TGTGCCAGCAGTTACTATGGGACAGGGTCCTACAATGAGCAGTTCTTC.

The gene calls are TRBV6-6 and TRBJ2-3; no firm D call. Germline V gene lookup returns CDR1 MNHNY and CDR2 SVGAGI (reference sequence). This CDR3 has 14 residues. The V and J ends lost 5 bases and 1 base respectively, with 10 bases between them. CDR3 DNA sequence: TGTGCCAGCAGTCAATTACAGCGCACAGATACGCAGTATTTT. Amino acid sequence: CASSQLQRTDTQYF.

The chain employs TRBV5-1 and TRBJ2-3; 13 bases map to TRBD2. Trimming took 4 bases from V and 1 from J; bases not matched to a gene: 6. CDR3 length: 17 amino acids. Germline V gives CDR1 SGHRS, CDR2 YFSETQ. CDR3 DNA: TGCGCCAGCAGCGGTTGGACTAGCGGGAGCCGCACAGATACGCAGTATTTT. Translated: CASSGWTSGSRTDTQYF.

The chain couples TRBV11-1 to TRBJ2-7; possible D gene TRBD2, 9 bases. This CDR3 comprises 17 residues. Trimming removed 3 bases from V and 5 bases from J, with 23 bases in between. Per germline, CDR1 SGHAT and CDR2 FQDESV (reference sequence). CDR3 sequence (DNA): TGTGCCAGCAGCTTGAGACTAGCGGCCCACAGGGGGAACGAGCAGTACTTC. This sequence encodes CASSLRLAAHRGNEQYF.

This chain connects TRBV18 to TRBJ2-3, with 8 bases identical to TRBD1. Germline trimming cut 3 bases from V and 5 bases from J; bases unmatched to any gene: 4. The CDR3 has 14 residues. Germline assignment: CDR1 KGHSH and CDR2 LQKENI. CDR3 in DNA: TGTGCCAGCTCACCGAGGACAGGGCTAGATACGCAGTATTTT. Amino acid sequence: CASSPRTGLDTQYF.

This clone is a singleton in its sample. J is TRBJ2-2 and V is TRBV19, with 8 bases lining up with TRBD2. The CDR3 covers 16 residues. V shed 1 base, J shed 4 bases, and the junction held 5 bases outside the gene matches. Germline-derived CDR1 and CDR2 are LNHDA and SQIVND (reference sequence). CDR3 amino acids: CASSIGGGRPTGELFF. In DNA, the CDR3 is TGTGCCAGTAGTATAGGGGGCGGGAGGCCCACCGGGGAGCTGTTTTTT.

This clone was detected only once. The chain links TRBV5-1 to TRBJ2-5; no definite D call. Germline V gene data show CDR1 as SGHRS and CDR2 as YFSETQ. This CDR3 has 14 residues. V lost 5 bases and J lost 5, with 16 bases in between. CDR3 DNA sequence: TGCGCCAGCAGGCAGGCAGCCTCCAAGGAGACCCAGTACTTC. Amino acid sequence: CASRQAASKETQYF. Full variable domain (remainder filled in from reference TRBV5-1 and TRBJ2-5): KAGVTQTPRYLIKTRGQQVTLSCSPISGHRSVSWYQQTPGQGLQFLFEYFSETQRNKGNFPGRFSGRQFSNSRSEMNVSTLELGDSALYLCASRQAASKETQYFGPGTRLLVL.

This clone has more than one count but fewer than ten. This chain uses TRBV10-3 with TRBJ1-5; tentative D call: TRBD1 (5 bases). Between the trimmed V and J ends, which lost 0 bases and 6 bases, there was a span of 21 bases. Germline CDR1 ENHRY, CDR2 SYGVKD. This CDR3 has 18 residues. The CDR3 DNA reads TGTGCCATCAGTGAGTCGGGGAGGACACCCACAAAGGGTCAGCCCCAGCATTTT. This translates into CAISESGRTPTKGQPQHF.

This chain uses TRBV18 with TRBJ2-1; D is uncertain. V shed 0 bases and J shed 9 bases, with 15 bases lying between them. Per the germline V gene, CDR1 is KGHSH and CDR2 is LQKENI. The CDR3 runs 15 residues. This CDR3 is CASSPPEKPRGEQFF. The CDR3 DNA reads as TGTGCCAGCTCACCACCGGAGAAACCTCGTGGTGAGCAGTTCTTC.